The present T cell receptor (beta chain) was sequenced within a study of T-cell reconstitution after alpha-beta-depleted transplantation in children. Many counts were recorded for this clonotype. Its matching antigen is unknown. Study outcomes and limitations: From newly produced T cells came most of the T-cell counts and diversity one year after transplant. Some patients' high day-60 TCRbeta diversity was traced to surviving recipient T cells and thymic progenitors. Several hundred expanded graft clones reportedly gave rise to the alpha-beta T cells present about two months after transplant.

The CDR3 runs to 15 residues. The J segment lost 2 bases and the V segment lost 4 bases, leaving 5 bases of the junction unmatched. Germline loops: CDR1 SGHAT, CDR2 FQNNGV. Using unique molecular identifiers, the investigators prepared the TCRbeta library. Via MiXCR, TCRdb re-called the PCR reads, giving one row per CDR3 protein. The repertoire includes under 300,000 distinct CDR3 sequences, around a tenth of them detected once, and 20% to 25% sits in the top ten. The input for sequencing was peripheral blood, taken 180 days after TCRalphabeta/CD19-depleted stem cell transplant. The V call is TRBV11-2, the J call TRBJ2-7; 10 bases fit TRBD2. The TCR comes from a male patient aged 2-15 years who had a stem cell transplant for chronic granulomatous disease, so the T cells may come from the graft donor. The DNA for the CDR3 is TGTGCCAGCAGCTCTTTCGGGACTAGCGCCTACGAGCAGTACTTC. This gives the protein CASSSFGTSAYEQYF.